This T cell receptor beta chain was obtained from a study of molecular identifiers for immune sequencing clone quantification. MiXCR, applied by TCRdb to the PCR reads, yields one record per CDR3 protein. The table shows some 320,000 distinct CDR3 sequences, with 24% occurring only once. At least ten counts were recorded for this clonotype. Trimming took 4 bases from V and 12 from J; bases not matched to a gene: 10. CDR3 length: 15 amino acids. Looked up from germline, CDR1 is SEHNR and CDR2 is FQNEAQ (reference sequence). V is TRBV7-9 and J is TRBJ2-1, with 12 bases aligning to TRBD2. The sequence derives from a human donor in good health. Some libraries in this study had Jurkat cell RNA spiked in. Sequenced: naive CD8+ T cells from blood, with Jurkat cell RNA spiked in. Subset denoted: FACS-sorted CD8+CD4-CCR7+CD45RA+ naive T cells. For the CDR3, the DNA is TGTGCCAGCAGCTCGCTAGCGGGAGGGCCGGCCGGGCAGTTCTTC. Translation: CASSSLAGGPAGQFF. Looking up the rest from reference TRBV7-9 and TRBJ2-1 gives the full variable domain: DTGVSQNPRHKITKRGQNVTFRCDPISEHNRLYWYRQTLGQGPEFLTYFQNEAQLEKSRLLSDRFSAERPKGSFSTLEIQRTEQGDSAMYLCASSSLAGGPAGQFFGPGTRLTVL.